These T cell receptor beta chains were read from a single sample in a study of beta chain features in type 1 diabetes. The table came from immunoSEQ multiplex PCR; TCRdb's copy has only in-frame clones and leaves some out. The table has approximately 170,000 clones, 7.5% to 9.5% seen once. Sequenced: central memory CD4+ T cells from blood. The source is a woman between 18 and 30 years old in good health. Both conserved end residues are part of each CDR3. A D gene is named only where the DNA matches it firmly. Expanded clones are given a class, and other clones once, few, many or no size at all.

few	TRBV18	NA	TRBJ2-5	TGTGCCAGCTCTCGTGCAGGGCCCTCGGAGACCCAGTACTTC	CASSRAGPSETQYF
few	TRBV11-2	TRBD1	TRBJ1-5	TGTGCCAGCAGTAAAGCAGGGGGGCGCAATCAGCCCCAGCATTTT	CASSKAGGRNQPQHF
NA	TRBV30	TRBD1	TRBJ1-2	TGTGCCTGGAGTAGGGACAGGTTCTCTAACTATGGCTACACCTTC	CAWSRDRFSNYGYTF
few	TRBV7-9	TRBD1	TRBJ2-3	TGTGCCAGCAGCCTCGGACAGGGTCTAGATACGCAGTATTTT	CASSLGQGLDTQYF
few	TRBV2	NA	TRBJ2-5	TGTGCCAGCAGGCCCCGGGGATTGGGCGGGACCCAGTACTTC	CASRPRGLGGTQYF
NA	TRBV6-6	TRBD1	TRBJ2-1	TGTGCCAGCAGTTACACAGGGGCTCCCCTCAATGAGCAGTTCTTC	CASSYTGAPLNEQFF
NA	TRBV7-2	TRBD1	TRBJ1-2	TGTGCCAGCAGCCCCGGGACAGGGGACTATGGCTACACCTTC	CASSPGTGDYGYTF
few	TRBV7-8	NA	TRBJ2-3	TGTGCCAGCAGCCCCGGACTCGTCACAGATACGCAGTATTTT	CASSPGLVTDTQYF
few	TRBV11-2	TRBD1	TRBJ2-3	TGTGCCAGCAGCCAAGGGGGCCTCCACACAGATACGCAGTATTTT	CASSQGGLHTDTQYF
few	TRBV5-8	NA	TRBJ1-5	TGTGCCAGCAGCTTGATGAGAAATCAGCCCCAGCATTTT	CASSLMRNQPQHF
NA	TRBV5-5	NA	TRBJ1-3	TGTGCCAGCAGCTTGGAGGGGAACACCATATATTTT	CASSLEGNTIYF
few	TRBV7-9	TRBD1	TRBJ2-2	TGTGCCAGCAGCAGTGGGACAGTCAACACCGGGGAGCTGTTTTTT	CASSSGTVNTGELFF
NA	TRBV30	TRBD2	TRBJ2-2	TGTGCCTGGAGTGTAAAAGGACTAGCGGGGGGAAACGGGGAGCTGTTTTTT	CAWSVKGLAGGNGELFF
NA	TRBV7-9	TRBD2	TRBJ2-7	TGTGCCAGCAGCCTATTTACGGGACTGACTAGCGGGAAGGTCTACGAGCAGTACTTC	CASSLFTGLTSGKVYEQYF
few	TRBV5-4	NA	TRBJ1-4	TGTGCCAGCAGCCAACTCTCCCGGGGGAACGATGAAAAACTGTTTTTT	CASSQLSRGNDEKLFF
NA	TRBV29-1	NA	TRBJ1-2	TGCAGCGTTGAAGATGTGGGAGGTGGCTACACCTTC	CSVEDVGGGYTF
few	TRBV7-9	NA	TRBJ2-1	TGTGCCAGCAGCAGCAGGGGGGCAAGCTACAATGAGCAGTTCTTC	CASSSRGASYNEQFF
few	TRBV5-1	TRBD1	TRBJ2-2	TGCGCCAGCAGCTTGGAACCGGGACAGGTCACCGGGGAGCTGTTTTTT	CASSLEPGQVTGELFF
NA	TRBV18	TRBD1	TRBJ2-2	TGTGCCAGCTCACCACGTGGACAGGGGGGAACCGGGGAGCTGTTTTTT	CASSPRGQGGTGELFF
NA	TRBV2	NA	TRBJ1-2	TGTGCCAGTAGCCGGGAGAGTCCTTGGTATGGCTACACCTTC	CASSRESPWYGYTF
NA	TRBV27	NA	TRBJ2-1	TGTGCCAGCAGGCGGCCCGGGTACAATGAGCAGTTCTTC	CASRRPGYNEQFF
few	TRBV9	NA	TRBJ1-5	TGTCCTAAGGACACCCGATCCTATAGCAATCAGCCCCAGCATTTT	CPKDTRSYSNQPQHF
few	TRBV12-5	NA	TRBJ1-2	TGTGCTAGTGCCCCGGGTGTTAGCGATGGCTACACCTTC	CASAPGVSDGYTF
NA	TRBV19	TRBD1	TRBJ1-2	TGTGCCAGTAGTCGCCGGGACAGTAACTATGGCTACACCTTC	CASSRRDSNYGYTF
NA	TRBV2	NA	TRBJ1-1	TGTGCCAGCAGTGAATCGGCCTTTGGGGCCACTGAAGCTTTCTTT	CASSESAFGATEAFF
NA	TRBV30	TRBD2	TRBJ2-5	TGTGCCTGGAGACGGGGGGGATTTCAAGAGACCCAGTACTTC	CAWRRGGFQETQYF
NA	TRBV29-1	TRBD1	TRBJ1-1	TGCAGCGCCCGGGACAGGGATTACACTGAAGCTTTCTTT	CSARDRDYTEAFF
NA	TRBV5-1	TRBD2	TRBJ2-5	TGCGCCAGCAGCTTGGGGGGACTAGCGGGCCGAGGGGAGACCCAGTACTTC	CASSLGGLAGRGETQYF